This T cell receptor (beta chain) originates from a study of early T cells in non-severe SARS-CoV-2 infection. Individual cDNA molecules received unique molecular identifiers. TCRdb independently ran MiXCR on the 5' RACE reads; one entry per CDR3 protein. The table lists 35,000 to 45,000 distinct CDR3 sequences, approximately 6.2% of them singletons. CDR1 SNHLY and CDR2 FYNNEI come from the germline V gene. Deletions cut 5 bases from V and 0 bases from J, with 11 bases between. The CDR3 runs to 15 residues. The V and J genes are TRBV2 and TRBJ1-3, with D maybe TRBD1 (6 bases). The sequence was obtained from an adult who was a healthcare worker with PCR-confirmed SARS-CoV-2 infection or an uninfected control (not recorded which). The sample was whole blood, taken at baseline. CDR3 DNA sequence: TGTGCCAGCAGTCCGCAGGGGCACTCTGGAAACACCATATATTTT. Translation gives CASSPQGHSGNTIYF.